These 28 T cell receptor beta chains were all obtained from the same sample, sequenced in a study of blood T cell repertoires in COVID-19. Assay used: immunoSEQ multiplex PCR; TCRdb lists only in-frame clones, some missing. The sample consists of more than 300,000 clones, roughly four fifths of them appearing once. The sequenced sample consisted of PBMCs or T cells enriched from blood (not recorded which). The source is a woman aged 50 to 65 who had recovered from COVID-19.

The chain uses TRBV7-2 and TRBJ2-1; 9 bases map to TRBD1. J was trimmed by 14 bases and V by 4 bases; bases with no gene match: 3. The germline V gene encodes CDR1 SGHTA and CDR2 FQGNSA. The CDR3 contains 11 residues. The CDR3, as DNA: TGTGCCAGCAGCTCTCGACAGGGGGAGTTCTTC. Its protein is CASSSRQGEFF.

This clone has a single count. Other nucleotide sequences from this sample produce the same CDR3. The chain combines TRBV27 with TRBJ1-3, with a tentative D call TRBD1 (5 bases). Per germline, CDR1 MNHEY and CDR2 SMNVEV (reference sequence). Deletions cut 2 bases from V and 3 bases from J, with 5 bases between. This CDR3 region has 13 residues. CDR3: CASSLQGGNTIYF. The CDR3 nucleotides are TGTGCCAGCAGTTTACAGGGTGGAAACACCATATATTTT.

The chain joins TRBV29-1 to TRBJ2-5; possibly TRBD2 for D (6 bases). This CDR3 comprises 13 residues. The germline gives CDR1 SQVTM, CDR2 ANQGSEA. The V gene lost 7 bases and the J gene lost 4 bases, with 16 bases spanning the gap. CDR3: CSAAYLRGETQYF. For the CDR3, the DNA is TGCAGCGCCGCTTACCTGCGGGGAGAGACCCAGTACTTC.

The genes are TRBV14 and TRBJ1-2; D is perhaps TRBD1 (5 bases). V shed 5 bases and J shed 6 bases, with 13 bases lying between them. The CDR3 consists of 13 residues. CDR1 SGHDN and CDR2 FVKESK come from the germline V gene. The CDR3 nucleotides read TGTGCCAGCAGCGCCCGGACATCTGATGGCTACACCTTC. It yields the protein CASSARTSDGYTF.

This chain connects TRBV12-5 to TRBJ2-7; D is unclear. V was pared by 1 base and J by 6 bases, with 7 bases between. Per germline, CDR1 LGHNT and CDR2 FRNRAP. The CDR3 has 12 amino acids. The CDR3 bases are TGTGCTAGTGGTTTGGATCTAGGCGAGCAGTACTTC. Protein: CASGLDLGEQYF.

The V and J genes are TRBV15 and TRBJ2-2, with 14 bases aligning to TRBD2. The ends lost 2 bases at V and 4 bases at J; junction bases unmatched: 9. CDR1 and CDR2 (germline): LNHNV, YYDKDF (reference sequence). The CDR3 spans 19 residues. In DNA form, the CDR3 reads TGTGCCACCAGCAGACTGGGACTAGCGGGAGTGGAGGTCACCGGGGAGCTGTTTTTT. Translation: CATSRLGLAGVEVTGELFF.

This clone turned up a few times. The chain couples TRBV5-1 to TRBJ2-5, with 7 positions matching TRBD1. Germline V CDR1 and CDR2: SGHRS, YFSETQ. Trimming at V came to 4 bases and at J to 3 bases, leaving 6 bases not matched to a gene. CDR3 length: 14 amino acids. The CDR3 sequence is CASSAGTVKETQYF. The CDR3 DNA follows: TGCGCCAGCAGCGCCGGGACAGTAAAAGAGACCCAGTACTTC.

In its sample, this clone was seen once. Sequence at one end of the junction differs from germline and may be a read error. The J gene is TRBJ2-5, the V gene TRBV18, with 9 bases identical to TRBD2. Germline values: CDR1 KGHSH, CDR2 LQKENI. CDR3 length: 15 residues. The CDR3 DNA reads as TGTGCCAGCTCGCCACCGGGACTAGCCGGAGAGACCCAGTACTTC. It is translated as CASSPPGLAGETQYF.

V usage is TRBV10-3 and J usage is TRBJ2-5; D gene unclear. The CDR3 spans 14 residues. The ends were cut back, 7 bases at V and 0 bases at J, with 12 bases in the middle. CDR1 is ENHRY, CDR2 SYGVKD, per germline. The CDR3 loop reads CAIKEYGYQETQYF. The CDR3 DNA is TGTGCCATCAAGGAATACGGGTACCAAGAGACCCAGTACTTC.

V and J are TRBV5-1 and TRBJ1-1; TRBD1 might be the D (5 bases). V was trimmed by 6 bases and J by 5 bases, leaving 14 bases between them. Germline V CDR1 and CDR2: SGHRS, YFSETQ. This CDR3 comprises 13 residues. CDR3 residues: CASTDPGKTEAFF. CDR3 in DNA: TGCGCCAGCACTGACCCAGGGAAAACTGAAGCTTTCTTT.

The chain uses TRBV3-1 (or the pseudogene TRBV3-2) and TRBJ1-6; 7 bases line up with TRBD1. Germline V gene data show CDR1 as LGHDT and CDR2 as YNNKEL (reference sequence). V shed 6 bases, J shed 10 bases, and the junction held 6 bases outside the gene matches. There are 13 residues in the CDR3. This chain's CDR3 is CASRRQGVSPLHF. DNA for the CDR3: TGTGCCAGCAGACGACAGGGTGTCTCACCCCTCCACTTT.

This chain joins TRBV19 and TRBJ1-6; TRBD1 matches 7 bases. The CDR3 is 14 residues long. In germline, CDR1 is LNHDA, CDR2 SQIVND (reference sequence). After removal of 7 bases from V and 10 bases from J, the junction contained 10 bases not matched to a gene. The CDR3 reads CASKTRQGWSPLHF. The CDR3 coding sequence is TGTGCCAGTAAAACAAGACAGGGATGGTCACCCCTCCACTTT.

The rearrangement links TRBV5-8 to TRBJ1-2, with 7 bases matching TRBD1. Germline V gene sequence: CDR1 SGHTS, CDR2 YDEGEE. The CDR3 spans 15 residues. V trimming: 3 bases; J trimming: 8 bases; junction bases outside the gene matches: 13. DNA of the CDR3: TGTGCCAGCAGCTGGCGGGACAGAGAACTATGGGGCTACACCTTC. Protein: CASSWRDRELWGYTF.

Worth noting for this clone: The same CDR3 arises from other DNA sequences in this sample as well. The chain combines TRBV28 with TRBJ1-1, with 8 bases that match TRBD1. This CDR3 contains 14 residues. Germline assignment: CDR1 MDHEN and CDR2 SYDVKM. Trimming at V came to 6 bases and at J to 1 base, leaving 4 bases not matched to a gene. CDR3 in amino acids: CASRPGQGNTEAFF. The DNA for the CDR3 is TGTGCCAGCAGGCCTGGACAGGGGAACACTGAAGCTTTCTTT.

This clone has more than one count but fewer than ten. V gene TRBV7-9 combines with J gene TRBJ1-6; D is ambiguous. This CDR3 region has 17 residues. Germline CDR1 is SEHNR and CDR2 is FQNEAQ (reference sequence). Trimming stripped 7 bases from V and 1 base from J, with 17 bases between. This chain's CDR3 is CASTVEASWSYNSPLHF. The CDR3 DNA reads TGTGCCAGCACCGTTGAAGCGAGTTGGTCCTATAATTCACCCCTCCACTTT. Using reference TRBV7-9 and TRBJ1-6 for the parts outside the CDR3, the full variable domain is DTGVSQNPRHKITKRGQNVTFRCDPISEHNRLYWYRQTLGQGPEFLTYFQNEAQLEKSRLLSDRFSAERPKGSFSTLEIQRTEQGDSAMYLCASTVEASWSYNSPLHFGNGTRLTVT.

This rearrangement joins TRBV5-8 to TRBJ1-1; D ambiguous. This CDR3 contains 12 residues. Germline-derived CDR1 and CDR2 are SGHTS and YDEGEE. V gave up 5 bases and J gave up 4 bases, with 9 bases separating them. The CDR3 is CASRARPTEAFF. The CDR3 region has the DNA TGTGCCAGCAGGGCCCGTCCCACTGAAGCTTTCTTT. Combining the CDR3 with reference TRBV5-8 and TRBJ1-1 gives the whole variable domain EAGVTQSPTHLIKTRGQQATLRCSPISGHTSVYWYQQALGLGLQFLLWYDEGEERNRGNFPPRFSGRQFPNYSSELNVNALELEDSALYLCASRARPTEAFFGQGTRLTVV.

The CDR3 DNA sequence: TGTGCCAGCAGCCGAATCGTAACAGGGGGCCCTAATTCACCCCTCCACTTT. It encodes CASSRIVTGGPNSPLHF. The chain links TRBV5-5 to TRBJ1-6; the match to TRBD1 covers 9 bases. The junction had 11 bases not matched to a gene; V was cut back by 4 bases and J by 6 bases. CDR3 length equals 17 residues. CDR1 SGHKS and CDR2 YYEKEE come from the germline V gene (reference sequence). The full variable domain, its missing parts supplied by reference TRBV5-5 and TRBJ1-6, is DAGVTQSPTHLIKTRGQQVTLRCSPISGHKSVSWYQQVLGQGPQFIFQYYEKEERGRGNFPDRFSARQFPNYSSELNVNALLLGDSALYLCASSRIVTGGPNSPLHFGNGTRLTVT.

The rearrangement uses TRBV4-1 and TRBJ2-5, with 9 bases lining up with TRBD1. V gave up 2 bases and J gave up 4 bases; unmatched junction bases: 8. Germline CDR1 is MGHRA and CDR2 is YSYEKL. The CDR3 has 16 amino acids. The CDR3 bases are TGCGCCAGCAGCCAATCTTACAGGGGGCGCTCAGAGACCCAGTACTTC. It translates to CASSQSYRGRSETQYF.

This clone has a handful of counts. This chain joins TRBV5-5 and TRBJ2-7, with D possibly TRBD1 on 6 matching bases. V dropped 2 bases and J dropped 2 bases, with 11 bases sitting between them. The CDR3 is 14 residues long. The germline CDR1 and CDR2 sequences are SGHKS and YYEKEE (reference sequence). CDR3 nucleotides: TGTGCCAGCAGCTTACAGGGCCTAGCCTACGAGCAGTACTTC. Its translation is CASSLQGLAYEQYF.

The CDR3: CASSLNPGDGYTF. The CDR3 DNA reads as TGTGCCAGCAGCTTAAATCCGGGTGATGGCTACACCTTC. J is TRBJ1-2 and V is TRBV7-9; no definite D call. With 2 bases removed from V and 6 bases from J, the gap between germline ends came to 10 bases. The CDR3 has 13 residues. Germline CDR1 and CDR2: SEHNR and FQNEAQ (reference sequence).

This chain joins TRBV20-1 and TRBJ1-5; D ambiguous. The CDR3 is 11 residues long. V lost 6 bases and J 4 bases, leaving 7 bases between the germline ends. Germline V gene data show CDR1 as DFQATT and CDR2 as SNEGSKA (reference sequence). The CDR3 DNA reads as TGCAGTGCCCGGGAGAATCAGCCCCAGCATTTT. Translated, it gives CSARENQPQHF.

This clone was detected only a few times. The CDR3 reads CASSPRLGGQFF. Written as DNA, the CDR3 is TGTGCCAGCAGTCCACGACTGGGTGGGCAGTTCTTC. The V and J genes are TRBV6-5 and TRBJ2-1, with D hard to call. V lost 5 bases and J lost 12, with 14 bases in between. The CDR3 runs 12 residues. The V gene's germline CDR1 is MNHEY and CDR2 SVGAGI.

This clone came up once. The V call is TRBV14, the J call TRBJ1-1, with a weak D call TRBD1 (6 bases). The CDR3 runs to 13 residues. Trimming removed 6 bases at V and 5 bases at J, with 13 bases between. From germline, CDR1 is SGHDN and CDR2 FVKESK. CDR3: CASRRQGWTEAFF. DNA of the CDR3: TGTGCCAGCAGACGCCAGGGGTGGACTGAAGCTTTCTTT.

The rearrangement links TRBV25-1 to TRBJ2-3; maybe TRBD1 (6 bases). CDR3 size: 15 residues. V was cut by 1 base and J by 1 base, with 9 bases left in between. In germline, CDR1 is MGHDK, CDR2 SYGVNS. CDR3 loop: CASSELGHRTDTQYF. The CDR3 DNA reads TGTGCCAGCAGTGAATTGGGACATCGCACAGATACGCAGTATTTT.

This sequence joins TRBV6-5 and TRBJ1-1, with D perhaps matching TRBD1 (6 bases). The CDR3 is 15 amino acids. Germline V lookup: CDR1 MNHEY, CDR2 SVGAGI. V lost 6 bases and J 4 bases, leaving 18 bases between the germline ends. The chain's CDR3 is CASSAPGTWGTEAFF. The CDR3 nucleotides read TGTGCCAGCAGCGCCCCCGGGACATGGGGCACTGAAGCTTTCTTT.

This clone was recorded only once. This chain uses TRBV15 with TRBJ1-1, with 8 bases identical to TRBD1. The V segment lost 0 bases and the J segment 2 bases; nucleotides outside the gene matches: 14. CDR1 is LNHNV and CDR2 is YYDKDF in the germline V gene (reference sequence). The CDR3 length is 19 residues. The CDR3, as DNA: TGTGCCACCAGCAGAGATGGGACAGGTTTGGGGCGAACTAACACTGAAGCTTTCTTT. Translation gives CATSRDGTGLGRTNTEAFF.

V and J are TRBV5-1 and TRBJ2-3; D unresolved. CDR1 is SGHRS and CDR2 is YFSETQ in the germline V gene. V lost 1 base and J lost 5, with 8 bases in between. The CDR3 runs to 13 residues. CDR3 DNA sequence: TGCGCCAGCAGCTTGACGTCAGGAGATACGCAGTATTTT. Its translation is CASSLTSGDTQYF.

The chain recombines TRBV7-8 with TRBJ2-7, with D perhaps matching TRBD2 (6 bases). The V end was cut by 5 bases, the J end by 4 bases, with 15 bases between. The CDR3 runs 14 residues. Germline V gene sequence: CDR1 SGHVS, CDR2 FQNEAQ. CDR3 sequence reads: CASSVVGGTYEQYF. The DNA for the CDR3 is TGTGCCAGCAGCGTCGTCGGGGGTACTTACGAGCAGTACTTC. Full variable domain (rest looked up from reference TRBV7-8 and TRBJ2-7): GAGVSQSPRYKVAKRGQDVALRCDPISGHVSLFWYQQALGQGPEFLTYFQNEAQLDKSGLPSDRFFAERPEGSVSTLKIQRTQQEDSAVYLCASSVVGGTYEQYFGPGTRLTVT.